The source of this T cell receptor (beta chain) is a study of blood T cell repertoires in COVID-19. Study-level information: Researchers got acute and convalescent COVID-19 samples from the United States, Italy and Spain.

Using immunoSEQ multiplex PCR, the repertoire was profiled, and TCRdb retains in-frame clones only, with some absent. The sample yields approximately 84,000 clones, approximately 83% seen once. This CDR3 is 16 amino acids long. Germline assignment: CDR1 MNHEY and CDR2 SMNVEV (reference sequence). V lost 5 bases and J lost 2; bases outside the gene matches: 8. J is TRBJ2-7 and V is TRBV27; TRBD2 agrees at 11 bases. Sequenced input: peripheral blood. The origin of this receptor is a woman at least 80 years old with acute or convalescent COVID-19. The DNA of the CDR3 is TGTGCCAGCAGTCCGGCCGGGACTAGCGGCACCTACGAGCAGTACTTC. Encoded protein: CASSPAGTSGTYEQYF.